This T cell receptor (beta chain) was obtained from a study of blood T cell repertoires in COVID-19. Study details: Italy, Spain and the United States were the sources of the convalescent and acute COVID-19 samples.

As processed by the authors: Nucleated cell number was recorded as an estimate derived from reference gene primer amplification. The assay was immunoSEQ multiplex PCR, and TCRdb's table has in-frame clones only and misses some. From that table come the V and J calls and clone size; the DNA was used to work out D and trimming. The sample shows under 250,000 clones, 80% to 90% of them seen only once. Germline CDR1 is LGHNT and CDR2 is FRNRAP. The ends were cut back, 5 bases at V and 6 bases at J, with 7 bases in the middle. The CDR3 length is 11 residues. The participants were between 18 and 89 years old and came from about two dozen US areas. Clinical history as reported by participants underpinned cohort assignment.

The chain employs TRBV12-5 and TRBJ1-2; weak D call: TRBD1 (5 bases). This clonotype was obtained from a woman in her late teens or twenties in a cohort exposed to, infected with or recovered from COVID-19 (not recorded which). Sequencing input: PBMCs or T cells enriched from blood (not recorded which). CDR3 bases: TGTGCTAGTGGTGGGGCCGATGGCTACACCTTC. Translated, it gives CASGGADGYTF.